These 18 T cell receptor beta chains came from one sample sequenced in a study of cytomegalovirus exposure and HLA in healthy donors. Both 60 Vbeta primers and 13 Jbeta primers went into the PCR. Sequencing was performed with immunoSEQ multiplex PCR; in TCRdb, only in-frame clones are kept and a portion is missing. Found here are about 210,000 clones; the top ten clones hold roughly 0.98%. Sequencing input: PBMCs. The origin of the receptors is a woman between 25 and 40 years old in good health and CMV-seropositive.

V usage is TRBV7-9 and J usage is TRBJ1-2, with D maybe TRBD1 (6 bases). The CDR3 runs to 14 residues. V was cut by 1 base and J by 5 bases, with 11 bases left in between. Germline-derived CDR1 and CDR2 are SEHNR and FQNEAQ (reference sequence). CDR3 DNA sequence: TGTGCCAGCAGCTTAGGGGGGCAATGGTATGGCTACACCTTC. Residues: CASSLGGQWYGYTF.

The rearrangement uses TRBV19 and TRBJ1-2; TRBD1 might be the D (5 bases). The CDR3 is 16 amino acids. V was shortened by 4 bases and J by 4 bases, with 19 bases between the two germline ends. Germline lookup yields CDR1 LNHDA and CDR2 SQIVND (reference sequence). The CDR3 DNA reads TGTGCCAGTAGTAGCCCCGACAGTGGTTGGGCCTATGGCTACACCTTC. This codes for CASSSPDSGWAYGYTF.

The rearrangement joins TRBV5-1 to TRBJ1-1, with D hard to call. In germline, CDR1 is SGHRS, CDR2 YFSETQ. With 0 bases removed from V and 3 bases from J, the gap between germline ends came to 15 bases. This CDR3 contains 16 residues. CDR3 bases: TGCGCCAGCAGCTTGGAAAGCCGCGATTCTTACACTGAAGCTTTCTTT. This encodes CASSLESRDSYTEAFF.

The chain links TRBV27 to TRBJ2-2; 7 bases match TRBD1. There are 17 residues in the CDR3. V was clipped by 2 bases and J by 5 bases; unmatched bases: 11. The germline V gene has CDR1 MNHEY and CDR2 SMNVEV (reference sequence). The CDR3 spells CASSLTAWGQKTGELFF. The DNA of the CDR3 is TGTGCCAGCAGTTTAACCGCTTGGGGACAGAAGACCGGGGAGCTGTTTTTT.

This chain links TRBV7-9 with TRBJ2-1; D is perhaps TRBD1 (6 bases). Germline-derived CDR1 and CDR2 are SEHNR and FQNEAQ (reference sequence). This CDR3 has 15 amino acids. V was trimmed by 5 bases and J by 0 bases, leaving 11 bases between them. The CDR3 loop is CASSPRGVSYNEQFF. As DNA, the CDR3 is TGTGCCAGCAGCCCCAGGGGAGTCTCCTACAATGAGCAGTTCTTC.

The chain links TRBV9 to TRBJ2-2; a possible D gene is TRBD1 (6 bases). Germline V gene sequence: CDR1 SGDLS, CDR2 YYNGEE. This CDR3 is 15 amino acids long. V was shortened by 4 bases and J by 1 base, with 11 bases between the two germline ends. CDR3 bases: TGTGCCAGCAGCTCGGGACAAATGAACACCGGGGAGCTGTTTTTT. Translating it yields CASSSGQMNTGELFF. Full variable domain (rest looked up from reference TRBV9 and TRBJ2-2): DSGVTQTPKHLITATGQRVTLRCSPRSGDLSVYWYQQSLDQGLQFLIQYYNGEERAKGNILERFSAQQFPDLHSELNLSSLELGDSALYFCASSSGQMNTGELFFGEGSRLTVL.

The chain couples TRBV5-6 to TRBJ2-1; TRBD2 is a possible D gene (7 bases). In germline, CDR1 is SGHDT, CDR2 YYEEEE. Trimming removed 0 bases at V and 11 bases at J, with 18 bases between. The CDR3 is made up of 15 amino acids. The CDR3 region is CASSLVSSGDRKQFF. In DNA form, the CDR3 reads TGTGCCAGCAGCTTGGTGTCTAGCGGAGACAGGAAGCAGTTCTTC.

The chain couples TRBV20-1 to TRBJ1-1; no clear D gene. The CDR3 loop spans 11 amino acids. V was trimmed by 3 bases and J by 0 bases, leaving 2 bases between them. Germline CDR1 DFQATT, CDR2 SNEGSKA (reference sequence). The CDR3: CSASMNTEAFF. In DNA, the CDR3 is TGCAGTGCTAGTATGAACACTGAAGCTTTCTTT.

V gene TRBV2 combines with J gene TRBJ1-1; D is unclear. The CDR3 totals 13 residues. In germline, CDR1 is SNHLY, CDR2 FYNNEI. V lost 7 bases, J lost 7 bases, and 16 bases lay in between. The DNA of the CDR3 is TGTGCCAGCACCCTCCAGGCCGAGGGTGAAGCTTTCTTT. Translated: CASTLQAEGEAFF.

The chain recombines TRBV5-1 with TRBJ1-3; D may be TRBD1 (6 bases). Germline V gene lookup returns CDR1 SGHRS and CDR2 YFSETQ. Trimming removed 4 bases at V and 2 bases at J, with 16 bases between. This CDR3 contains 16 residues. The CDR3 sequence is CASSPSTGGPGNTIYF. CDR3 nucleotide sequence: TGCGCCAGCAGCCCCTCGACGGGGGGGCCTGGAAACACCATATATTTT.

The chain employs TRBV5-1 and TRBJ2-2; 8 nucleotides line up with TRBD1. The V gene end was trimmed by 4 bases and the J gene end by 4 bases; junction bases not matched to a gene: 6. This CDR3 region has 15 residues. Germline lookup yields CDR1 SGHRS and CDR2 YFSETQ. The CDR3 nucleotides are TGCGCCAGCAGCCTAACAGGGGGGAGCACCGGGGAGCTGTTTTTT. Protein product: CASSLTGGSTGELFF. Looking up the rest from reference TRBV5-1 and TRBJ2-2 gives the full variable domain: KAGVTQTPRYLIKTRGQQVTLSCSPISGHRSVSWYQQTPGQGLQFLFEYFSETQRNKGNFPGRFSGRQFSNSRSEMNVSTLELGDSALYLCASSLTGGSTGELFFGEGSRLTVL.

The V gene is TRBV11-2, the J gene TRBJ2-3, with TRBD2 identical over 12 bases. The V gene end was trimmed by 4 bases and the J gene end by 3 bases; junction bases not matched to a gene: 5. The CDR3 covers 16 residues. The germline V gene has CDR1 SGHAT and CDR2 FQNNGV. CDR3 loop: CASSYLTSGGTDTQYF. CDR3 DNA sequence: TGTGCCAGCAGCTACCTAACTAGCGGGGGGACAGATACGCAGTATTTT.

The J gene is TRBJ2-1, the V gene TRBV30, with 14 bases identical to TRBD2. Trimming cost V 3 bases and J 1 base; bases outside gene matches: 11. The CDR3 is 19 residues long. Germline V gives CDR1 GTSNPN, CDR2 SVGIG (reference sequence). The CDR3 nucleotides are TGTGCCTGGAGCCCGCGACTAGCGGGAGGGCGAGCGTCCTACAATGAGCAGTTCTTC. Translating it yields CAWSPRLAGGRASYNEQFF. The complete variable domain, with remaining parts taken from reference TRBV30 and TRBJ2-1, reads SQTIHQWPATLVQPVGSPLSLECTVEGTSNPNLYWYRQAAGRGLQLLFYSVGIGQISSEVPQNLSASRPQDRQFILSSKKLLLSDSGFYLCAWSPRLAGGRASYNEQFFGPGTRLTVL.

V gene TRBV5-1 combines with J gene TRBJ2-2; 9 positions match TRBD1. The CDR3 loop spans 19 amino acids. Trimming cost V 4 bases and J 0 bases; bases outside gene matches: 13. Germline V gene sequence: CDR1 SGHRS, CDR2 YFSETQ. CDR3 amino acids: CASSPKGQGRQANTGELFF. CDR3 DNA: TGCGCCAGCAGCCCCAAGGGACAGGGACGGCAAGCGAACACCGGGGAGCTGTTTTTT.

CDR3 sequence: CASSAEGGTDTQYF. The CDR3 bases are TGTGCCAGCAGCGCAGAGGGAGGGACAGATACGCAGTATTTT. This chain uses TRBV9 with TRBJ2-3, with 7 bases identical to TRBD2. V shed 3 bases, J shed 3 bases, and the junction held 4 bases outside the gene matches. This CDR3 is 14 amino acids long. Germline V gene data show CDR1 as SGDLS and CDR2 as YYNGEE.

The chain links TRBV10-3 to TRBJ2-1, with 9 nucleotides matching TRBD1. Trimming removed 7 bases from V and 3 bases from J; junction bases left unmatched: 13. The length of the CDR3 is 17 residues. Per the germline V gene, CDR1 is ENHRY and CDR2 is SYGVKD. The CDR3 sequence: CAITSSRDRASYNEQFF. DNA of the CDR3: TGTGCCATCACCTCGTCCCGGGACAGGGCGAGCTACAATGAGCAGTTCTTC.

V and J are TRBV18 and TRBJ1-5, with 9 positions matching TRBD1. CDR1 and CDR2 from the germline V gene are KGHSH and LQKENI. J was trimmed by 7 bases and V by 4 bases; bases with no gene match: 2. The CDR3 spans 13 residues. DNA for the CDR3: TGTGCCAGCTCACGAGGACAGGGGCAGCCCCAGCATTTT. Translating gives CASSRGQGQPQHF.

The chain joins TRBV5-1 to TRBJ2-3, with D perhaps matching TRBD1 (6 bases). The CDR3 is made up of 17 amino acids. Germline V lookup: CDR1 SGHRS, CDR2 YFSETQ. Deletions cut 4 bases from V and 0 bases from J, with 18 bases between. CDR3 amino acids: CASSPGPRGSSTDTQYF. CDR3 nucleotides: TGCGCCAGCAGCCCAGGGCCCAGGGGATCTAGCACAGATACGCAGTATTTT.